What follows describes a single TCR beta chain. Its antigen is not known. This sample is drawn from a study of yellow fever vaccine responses in identical twins. This CDR3 has 15 amino acids. The V end was cut by 7 bases, the J end by 2 bases, with 17 bases between. Germline V gene sequence: CDR1 SGHAT, CDR2 FQDESV (reference sequence). Study observations and caveats: As reported, the vaccine T cell response of twins seemed partly convergent and partly personalized.

TCRdb reprocessed the RT-PCR reads via MiXCR and lists one record per CDR3 protein. Of 5,700 or so distinct CDR3 sequences listed, approximately 80% were seen once; the top ten hold 2.6%. V is TRBV11-1 and J is TRBJ2-5, with a tentative D call TRBD2 (6 bases). The starting material was T cells from blood (PBMCs), unsorted or a sorted subset (not recorded which), obtained before or after yellow fever vaccination (not recorded which). The receptor's source is a woman aged 18-29 years who received the yellow fever vaccine. As DNA, the CDR3 is TGTGCCAGCACCCTCTTTAAGGGACTGCAAGAGACCCAGTACTTC. Protein product: CASTLFKGLQETQYF.